These 24 T cell receptor beta chains share one sample of origin, sequenced in a study of cytomegalovirus exposure and HLA in healthy donors. The PCR had 60 Vbeta and 13 Jbeta primers. TCRdb keeps only in-frame clones here, not all; method: immunoSEQ multiplex PCR. The sample comprises about 77,000 clones, 75% of which are singletons, and roughly 7.2% rests with the top ten. The sample comprised PBMCs. These receptors originate from a woman between 40 and 55 years old in good health and CMV-seronegative.

The V and J genes are TRBV5-4 and TRBJ1-2; 7 nucleotides align to TRBD1. Germline V lookup: CDR1 SGHNT, CDR2 YYREEE (reference sequence). V was clipped by 2 bases and J by 6 bases; unmatched bases: 1. There are 12 residues in the CDR3. The CDR3 spells CASSLQGNGYTF. For the CDR3, the DNA is TGTGCCAGCAGCTTACAGGGGAATGGCTACACCTTC. The whole variable domain, remainder taken from reference TRBV5-4 and TRBJ1-2, is ETGVTQSPTHLIKTRGQQVTLRCSSQSGHNTVSWYQQALGQGPQFIFQYYREEENGRGNFPPRFSGLQFPNYSSELNVNALELDDSALYLCASSLQGNGYTFGSGTRLTVV.

J is TRBJ2-2 and V is TRBV18, with 9 bases matching TRBD2. Germline assignment: CDR1 KGHSH and CDR2 LQKENI. V lost 3 bases and J lost 3; bases outside the gene matches: 8. The CDR3 extends over 17 amino acids. This chain's CDR3 is CASSPNRLAGYTGELFF. For the CDR3, the DNA is TGTGCCAGCTCACCGAATCGGCTAGCGGGGTACACCGGGGAGCTGTTTTTT.

CDR3 bases: TGTGCCAGCAGTGAAAGTGTGGGACAACAAGAGACCCAGTACTTC. Residues: CASSESVGQQETQYF. This chain joins TRBV2 and TRBJ2-5; TRBD1 might be the D (6 bases). The CDR3 loop spans 15 amino acids. V lost 2 bases to trimming and J lost 2 bases, with 12 bases between them. Per the germline V gene, CDR1 is SNHLY and CDR2 is FYNNEI.

This sequence joins TRBV2 and TRBJ2-3; TRBD2 is a possible D gene (6 bases). The CDR3 covers 17 residues. Trimming cost V 5 bases and J 0 bases, with 18 bases left between them. CDR1 and CDR2 from the germline V gene are SNHLY and FYNNEI. CDR3 bases: TGTGCCAGCAGTACCTTAGGATGGGGGACTAGCACAGATACGCAGTATTTT. It is translated as CASSTLGWGTSTDTQYF.

This clone was observed a few times. The chain links TRBV7-3 to TRBJ2-1; D unclear. The V end lost 9 bases, the J end lost 9 bases, and 24 bases lay between the germline ends. This CDR3 is 15 amino acids long. From germline, CDR1 is SGHTA and CDR2 FQGTGA. The CDR3 here is CARVPSALSLGEQFF. CDR3 nucleotide sequence: TGTGCCAGAGTCCCCTCGGCGCTCTCCCTAGGTGAGCAGTTCTTC.

This clone was seen a handful of times. The J gene is TRBJ2-2, the V gene TRBV6-1; TRBD1 agrees at 9 bases. Germline V gives CDR1 MNHNS, CDR2 SASEGT. The trim removed 6 bases at V and 5 bases at J, leaving 4 bases unmatched. CDR3 length: 14 residues. The CDR3 loop reads CASSGTGYTGELFF. The CDR3 coding sequence is TGTGCCAGCAGCGGGACAGGGTATACCGGGGAGCTGTTTTTT.

The CDR3 nucleotides are TGCGCCAGCAGCTTAGACGGACTGCCCGAAGAGACCCAGTACTTC. Its protein product is CASSLDGLPEETQYF. The chain carries TRBV5-1 and TRBJ2-5, with D possibly TRBD2 on 5 matching bases. CDR3 size: 15 residues. V lost 2 bases, J lost 3 bases, and 14 bases lay in between. Germline-derived CDR1 and CDR2 are SGHRS and YFSETQ.

The gene calls are TRBV4-2 and TRBJ1-5; tentatively, D is TRBD1 (6 bases). With 3 bases removed from V and 0 bases from J, the gap between germline ends came to 9 bases. From germline, CDR1 is LGHNA and CDR2 YNFKEQ. This CDR3 comprises 15 residues. CDR3 sequence (DNA): TGTGCCAGCAGCCACGAGGACAGTAGCAATCAGCCCCAGCATTTT. Translation: CASSHEDSSNQPQHF.

This chain joins TRBV30 and TRBJ2-7, with no clear D. V was pared by 4 bases and J by 7 bases, with 11 bases between. The CDR3 runs to 11 residues. The germline CDR1 and CDR2 sequences are GTSNPN and SVGIG (reference sequence). This CDR3 is CAWTHAREQYF. The CDR3 nucleotides are TGTGCCTGGACCCACGCGAGGGAGCAGTACTTC.

The chain recombines TRBV21-1 with TRBJ2-1; TRBD2, as called in the table, went unchecked against the DNA. TRBV21-1 is a pseudogene. The CDR3 totals 12 residues. The CDR3 spells CASRLADNEQFF. DNA of the CDR3: TGTGCCAGCCGACTAGCAGACAATGAGCAGTTCTTC.

This sequence joins TRBV2 and TRBJ2-1; 9 bases align to TRBD2. The trim removed 3 bases at V and 7 bases at J, leaving 10 bases unmatched. The CDR3 is made up of 16 amino acids. Germline values: CDR1 SNHLY, CDR2 FYNNEI. Here the CDR3 reads CASSDPSSGIRNEQFF. In nucleotides, the CDR3 is TGTGCCAGCAGTGATCCGTCTAGCGGGATAAGGAATGAGCAGTTCTTC.

The chain uses TRBV9 and TRBJ2-4; 7 bases are a match to TRBD2. J lost 0 bases, V lost 2 bases, and 2 bases had no gene match. Germline V gene data show CDR1 as SGDLS and CDR2 as YYNGEE. The CDR3 runs 15 residues. CDR3 in DNA: TGTGCCAGCAGCGTCGGGACTATAGCCAAAAACATTCAGTACTTC. It translates to CASSVGTIAKNIQYF. The entire variable domain, with the rest obtained from reference TRBV9 and TRBJ2-4, is as follows: DSGVTQTPKHLITATGQRVTLRCSPRSGDLSVYWYQQSLDQGLQFLIQYYNGEERAKGNILERFSAQQFPDLHSELNLSSLELGDSALYFCASSVGTIAKNIQYFGAGTRLSVL.

The chain has TRBV10-3 and TRBJ2-7; 12 bases align to TRBD2. With 2 bases clipped from V and 2 bases from J, the junction kept 4 bases outside the gene matches. Germline-derived CDR1 and CDR2 are ENHRY and SYGVKD. The CDR3 is 16 amino acids. The CDR3 region is CAISEPGLAGPYEQYF. CDR3 coding DNA: TGTGCCATCAGTGAGCCCGGACTAGCGGGACCCTACGAGCAGTACTTC.

Only a few counts were recorded for this clone. CDR3 sequence (DNA): TGTGCCAGCAGTGAAGGGACAGGGCCCATAGTGCCTAACGACGAGCAGTACTTC. This encodes CASSEGTGPIVPNDEQYF. The rearrangement joins TRBV2 to TRBJ2-7; 8 nucleotides line up with TRBD1. The V segment lost 1 base and the J segment 5 bases; nucleotides outside the gene matches: 16. The CDR3 length is 18 residues. The germline V gene encodes CDR1 SNHLY and CDR2 FYNNEI.

This clone was found once. The J gene is TRBJ1-5, the V gene TRBV21-1. TRBV21-1 is given as a pseudogene. This CDR3 has 16 amino acids. DNA of the CDR3: TGTGCCAGCAGCGACCGTGCGGGCTGGGGCAATCAGCCCCAGCATTTT. Translating it yields CASSDRAGWGNQPQHF.

This clone appeared once. V usage is TRBV7-9 and J usage is TRBJ1-2; 8 bases agree with TRBD1. V shed 5 bases and J 3 bases; nucleotides not matched to a gene: 8. There are 15 residues in the CDR3. The germline V gene encodes CDR1 SEHNR and CDR2 FQNEAQ (reference sequence). The CDR3: CASSPPGGAHYGYTF. Here the CDR3 DNA reads TGTGCCAGCAGCCCCCCAGGGGGCGCTCACTATGGCTACACCTTC.

J is TRBJ2-7 and V is TRBV10-3, with 9 bases that match TRBD2. The CDR3 consists of 14 residues. Per the germline V gene, CDR1 is ENHRY and CDR2 is SYGVKD. The junction had 8 bases not matched to a gene; V was cut back by 6 bases and J by 5 bases. The CDR3 nucleotides are TGTGCCATCAGCGCGGGGGGGCCCCCCCACGAGCAGTACTTC. Protein product: CAISAGGPPHEQYF.

This clone was detected ten times or more. The DNA of the CDR3 is TGTGCCAGCCTCCTAGCGGGAGTGGACACAGATACGCAGTATTTT. It yields the protein CASLLAGVDTDTQYF. V and J are TRBV28 and TRBJ2-3, with TRBD2 matching over 10 bases. Germline V gene sequence: CDR1 MDHEN, CDR2 SYDVKM. Trimming took 8 bases from V and 2 from J; bases not matched to a gene: 7. The CDR3 sequence is 15 residues long.

This clone was recorded at least ten times. The chain links TRBV13 to TRBJ2-1; the D gene is possibly TRBD1 (6 bases). The V gene's germline CDR1 is PRHDT and CDR2 FYEKMQ (reference sequence). The CDR3 is 16 residues long. V gave up 6 bases and J gave up 2 bases, with 17 bases separating them. DNA for the CDR3: TGTGCCAGCAGACCCAACAGGGAATTGGCCTACAATGAGCAGTTCTTC. Its protein product is CASRPNRELAYNEQFF.

V is TRBV14 and J is TRBJ2-7; maybe TRBD2 (5 bases). V lost 0 bases, J lost 1 base, and 7 bases lay in between. Germline CDR1 SGHDN, CDR2 FVKESK. The CDR3 extends over 14 amino acids. CDR3 in amino acids: CASSQDPGSYEQYF. The CDR3 nucleotides read TGTGCCAGCAGCCAAGATCCGGGATCCTACGAGCAGTACTTC.

V is TRBV27 and J is TRBJ2-1, with D possibly matching TRBD2 (6 bases). The germline V gene encodes CDR1 MNHEY and CDR2 SMNVEV (reference sequence). CDR3 length equals 16 residues. V was cut by 5 bases and J by 6 bases, with 20 bases left in between. CDR3 amino acids: CASSPWDSPRPNEQFF. The CDR3 nucleotides read TGTGCCAGCAGTCCCTGGGACTCCCCGAGACCCAATGAGCAGTTCTTC.

The chain couples TRBV4-1 to TRBJ2-7, with D tentatively TRBD1 (6 bases). The V gene lost 1 base and the J gene lost 2 bases, with 12 bases spanning the gap. The CDR3 spans 15 residues. CDR1 MGHRA and CDR2 YSYEKL come from the germline V gene. CDR3 DNA: TGCGCCAGCAGCCAAGCCCCGACAGGCCCCTACGAGCAGTACTTC. Translating it yields CASSQAPTGPYEQYF.

This chain links TRBV10-3 with TRBJ1-4, with D possibly being TRBD1 (5 bases). The CDR3 extends over 15 amino acids. Looked up from germline, CDR1 is ENHRY and CDR2 is SYGVKD. Trimming took off 0 bases at V and 8 bases at J, with 13 bases between the two ends. For the CDR3, the DNA is TGTGCCATCAGTGAGTCGCGGCAGGGAGGCGAAAAACTGTTTTTT. Translating gives CAISESRQGGEKLFF.

This chain links TRBV7-2 with TRBJ1-1; TRBD1 is a possible D gene (5 bases). V was pared by 1 base and J by 0 bases, with 6 bases between. The CDR3 sequence is 14 residues long. Germline CDR1 and CDR2: SGHTA and FQGNSA. The CDR3 sequence is CASSLGQLNTEAFF. DNA for the CDR3: TGTGCCAGCAGCTTAGGACAGCTGAACACTGAAGCTTTCTTT.